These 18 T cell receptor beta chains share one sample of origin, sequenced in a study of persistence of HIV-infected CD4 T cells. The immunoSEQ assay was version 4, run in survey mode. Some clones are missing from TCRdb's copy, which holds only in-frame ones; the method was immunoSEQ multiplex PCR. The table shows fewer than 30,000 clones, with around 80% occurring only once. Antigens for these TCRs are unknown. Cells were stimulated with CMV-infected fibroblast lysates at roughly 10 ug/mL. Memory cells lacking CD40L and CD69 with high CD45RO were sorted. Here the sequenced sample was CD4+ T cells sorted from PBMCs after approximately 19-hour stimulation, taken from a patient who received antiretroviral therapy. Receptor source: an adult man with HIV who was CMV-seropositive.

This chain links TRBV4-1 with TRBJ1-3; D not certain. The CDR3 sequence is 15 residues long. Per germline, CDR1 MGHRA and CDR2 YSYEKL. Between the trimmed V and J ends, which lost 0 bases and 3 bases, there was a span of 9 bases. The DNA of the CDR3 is TGCGCCAGCAGCCAAGATTATGCGTATGGAAACACCATATATTTT. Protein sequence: CASSQDYAYGNTIYF.

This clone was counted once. CDR3 DNA sequence: TGTGCCATCAGTTCGGGACAGGGGTTCTACGAGCAGTACTTC. The encoded protein is CAISSGQGFYEQYF. The chain joins TRBV10-3 to TRBJ2-7, with 10 bases lining up with TRBD1. Germline V gene lookup returns CDR1 ENHRY and CDR2 SYGVKD. With 5 bases clipped from V and 3 bases from J, the junction kept 4 bases outside the gene matches. The CDR3 totals 14 residues.

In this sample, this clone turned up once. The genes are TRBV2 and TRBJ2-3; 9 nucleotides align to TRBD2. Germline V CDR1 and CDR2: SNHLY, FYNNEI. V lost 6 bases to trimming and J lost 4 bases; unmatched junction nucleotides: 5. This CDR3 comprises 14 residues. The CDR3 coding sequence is TGTGCCAGCAGCGCGGGGGGGAGCGCAGATACGCAGTATTTT. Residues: CASSAGGSADTQYF.

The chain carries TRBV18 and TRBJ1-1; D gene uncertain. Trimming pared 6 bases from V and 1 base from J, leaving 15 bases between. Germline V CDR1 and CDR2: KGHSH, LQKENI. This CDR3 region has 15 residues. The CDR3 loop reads CASSTSGHKNTEAFF. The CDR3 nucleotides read TGTGCCAGCTCTACCAGTGGGCATAAGAACACTGAAGCTTTCTTT.

The CDR3 coding sequence is TGCAGTGCTAGTCGGGGACAGGTAGATTCACCCCTCCACTTT. Protein sequence: CSASRGQVDSPLHF. The chain carries TRBV20-1 and TRBJ1-6; 8 positions match TRBD1. The germline CDR1 and CDR2 sequences are DFQATT and SNEGSKA (reference sequence). V lost 3 bases, J lost 8 bases, and 6 bases stayed unmatched. The CDR3 covers 14 residues.

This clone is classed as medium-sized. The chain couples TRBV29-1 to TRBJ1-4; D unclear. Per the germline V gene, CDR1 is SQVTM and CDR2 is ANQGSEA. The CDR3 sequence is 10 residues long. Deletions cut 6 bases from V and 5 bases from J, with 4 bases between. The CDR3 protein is CSVRNEKLFF. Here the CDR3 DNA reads TGCAGCGTAAGGAATGAAAAACTGTTTTTT.

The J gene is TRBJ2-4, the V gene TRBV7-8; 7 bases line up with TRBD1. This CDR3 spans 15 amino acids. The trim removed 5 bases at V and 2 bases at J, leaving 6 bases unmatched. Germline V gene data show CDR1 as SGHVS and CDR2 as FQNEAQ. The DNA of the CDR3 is TGTGCCAGCAGCCGCAGGGGGTCGACCAAAAACATTCAGTACTTC. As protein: CASSRRGSTKNIQYF.

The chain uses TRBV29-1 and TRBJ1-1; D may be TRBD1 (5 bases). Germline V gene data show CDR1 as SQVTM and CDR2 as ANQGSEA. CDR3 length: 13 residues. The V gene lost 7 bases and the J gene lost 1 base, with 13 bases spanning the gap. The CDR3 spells CSACRTGNTEAFF. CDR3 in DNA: TGCAGCGCTTGCCGTACAGGGAACACTGAAGCTTTCTTT.

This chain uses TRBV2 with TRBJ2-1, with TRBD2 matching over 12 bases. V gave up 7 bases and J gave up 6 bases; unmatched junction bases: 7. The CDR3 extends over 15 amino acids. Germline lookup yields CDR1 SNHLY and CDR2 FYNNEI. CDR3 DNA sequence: TGTGCCAGCACCGTACTAGCGGGGGGCATCAATGAGCAGTTCTTC. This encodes CASTVLAGGINEQFF. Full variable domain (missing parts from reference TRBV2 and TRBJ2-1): EPEVTQTPSHQVTQMGQEVILRCVPISNHLYFYWYRQILGQKVEFLVSFYNNEISEKSEIFDDQFSVERPDGSNFTLKIRSTKLEDSAMYFCASTVLAGGINEQFFGPGTRLTVL.

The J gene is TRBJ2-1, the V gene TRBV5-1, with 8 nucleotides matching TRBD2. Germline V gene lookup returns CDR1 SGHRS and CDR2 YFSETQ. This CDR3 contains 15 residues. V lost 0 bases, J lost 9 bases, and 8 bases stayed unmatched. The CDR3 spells CASSLEDGGGSEQFF. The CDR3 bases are TGCGCCAGCAGCTTGGAGGACGGCGGGGGGAGTGAGCAGTTCTTC.

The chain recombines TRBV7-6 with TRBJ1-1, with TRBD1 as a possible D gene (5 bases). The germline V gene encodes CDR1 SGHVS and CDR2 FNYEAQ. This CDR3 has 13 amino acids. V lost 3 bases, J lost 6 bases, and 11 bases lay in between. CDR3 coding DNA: TGTGCCAGCAGCTTTAACCAGGGTTCTGAAGCTTTCTTT. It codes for CASSFNQGSEAFF.

The CDR3 sequence is CASSQGSLTGGWGEAFF. In DNA, the CDR3 is TGCGCCAGCAGCCAAGGATCCTTAACAGGGGGCTGGGGTGAAGCTTTCTTT. V gene TRBV4-1 combines with J gene TRBJ1-1, with 9 nucleotides matching TRBD1. The CDR3 loop spans 17 amino acids. V trimming: 1 base; J trimming: 7 bases; junction bases outside the gene matches: 13. Per the germline V gene, CDR1 is MGHRA and CDR2 is YSYEKL.

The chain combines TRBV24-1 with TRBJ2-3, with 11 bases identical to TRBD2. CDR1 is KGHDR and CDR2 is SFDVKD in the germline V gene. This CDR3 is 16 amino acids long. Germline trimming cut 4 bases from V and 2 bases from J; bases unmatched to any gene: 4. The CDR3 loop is CATSDPSGGYTDTQYF. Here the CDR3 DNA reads TGTGCCACCAGTGACCCTAGCGGGGGGTACACAGATACGCAGTATTTT.

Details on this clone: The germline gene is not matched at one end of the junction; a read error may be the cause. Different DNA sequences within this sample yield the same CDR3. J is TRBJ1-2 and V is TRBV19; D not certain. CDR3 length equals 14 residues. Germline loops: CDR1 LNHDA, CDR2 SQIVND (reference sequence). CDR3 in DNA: TGTGCCAGTAGCTCGGACGGGTTGAACTATGGCTACACCTTT. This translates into CASSSDGLNYGYTF.

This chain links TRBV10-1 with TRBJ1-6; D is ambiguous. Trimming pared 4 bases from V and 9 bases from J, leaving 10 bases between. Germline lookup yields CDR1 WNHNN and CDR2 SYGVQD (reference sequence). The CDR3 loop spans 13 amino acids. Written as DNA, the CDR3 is TGCGCCAGCAGTGTATTTTCGGGTTCACCCCTCCACTTT. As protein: CASSVFSGSPLHF.

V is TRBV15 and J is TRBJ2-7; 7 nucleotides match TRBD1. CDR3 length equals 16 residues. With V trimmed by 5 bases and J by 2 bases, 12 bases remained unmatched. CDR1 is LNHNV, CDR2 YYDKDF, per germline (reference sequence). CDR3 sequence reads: CATSRLTGTKAYEQYF. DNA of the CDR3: TGTGCCACCAGCCGCTTGACAGGGACGAAGGCCTACGAGCAGTACTTC.

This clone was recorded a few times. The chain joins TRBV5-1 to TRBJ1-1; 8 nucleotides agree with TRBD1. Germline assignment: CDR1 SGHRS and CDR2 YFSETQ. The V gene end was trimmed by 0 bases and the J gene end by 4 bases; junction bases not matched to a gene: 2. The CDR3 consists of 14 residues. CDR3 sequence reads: CASSLVQGGTEAFF. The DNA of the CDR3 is TGCGCCAGCAGCTTGGTACAGGGGGGCACTGAAGCTTTCTTT. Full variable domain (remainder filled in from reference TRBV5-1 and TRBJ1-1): KAGVTQTPRYLIKTRGQQVTLSCSPISGHRSVSWYQQTPGQGLQFLFEYFSETQRNKGNFPGRFSGRQFSNSRSEMNVSTLELGDSALYLCASSLVQGGTEAFFGQGTRLTVV.

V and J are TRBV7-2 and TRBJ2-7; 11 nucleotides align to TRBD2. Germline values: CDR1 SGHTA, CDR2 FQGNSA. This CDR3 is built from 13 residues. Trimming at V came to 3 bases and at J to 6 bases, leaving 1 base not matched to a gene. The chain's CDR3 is CASSFSGGAEQYF. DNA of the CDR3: TGTGCCAGCAGCTTTAGCGGGGGGGCCGAGCAGTACTTC.